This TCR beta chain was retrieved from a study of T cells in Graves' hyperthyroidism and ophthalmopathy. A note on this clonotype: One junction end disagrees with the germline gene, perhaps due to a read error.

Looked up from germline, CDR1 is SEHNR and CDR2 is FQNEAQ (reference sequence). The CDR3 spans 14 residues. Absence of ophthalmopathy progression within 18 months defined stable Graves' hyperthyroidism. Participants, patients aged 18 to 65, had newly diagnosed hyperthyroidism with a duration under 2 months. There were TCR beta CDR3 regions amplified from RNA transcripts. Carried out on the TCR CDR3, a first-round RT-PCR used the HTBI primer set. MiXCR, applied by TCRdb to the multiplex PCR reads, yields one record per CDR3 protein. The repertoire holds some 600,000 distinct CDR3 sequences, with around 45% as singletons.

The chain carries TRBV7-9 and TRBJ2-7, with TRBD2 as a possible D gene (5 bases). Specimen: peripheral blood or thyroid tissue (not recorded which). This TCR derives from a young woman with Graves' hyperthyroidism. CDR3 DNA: TGTGCCAGTAGCTTAGTGCCCAGCGGTTACGAGCAGTACTTC. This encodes CASSLVPSGYEQYF.